These T cell receptor beta chains were read from a single sample in a study of T cell responses to AZD1222 COVID-19 vaccine. Sequenced by immunoSEQ multiplex PCR; TCRdb stores in-frame clones only, minus some. The sample gives some 110,000 clones, 88% of which show up once; around 9.4% is in the top ten. The sequencing used peripheral blood, collected on day 0 of AZD1222 vaccination. The receptors come from an adult in good health. CDR3s include the opening cysteine and the closing phenylalanine or tryptophan.

v_call cdr3_length cdr3_aa
TRBV7-9 14 CASSSQGAGTEAFF
TRBV27 17 CASSVHRKGSSYNEQFF
TRBV29-1 15 CSVDYGRAWGDTQYF
TRBV11-2 15 CASSARTQGADGYTF
TRBV29-1 13 CSVRRGALWGYTF
TRBV7-2 15 CASSWRGPINSPLHF
TRBV6-5 15 CASRISQGIDQPQHF
TRBV5-1 19 CASSLKLTGEPQSTDTQYF
TRBV30 12 CAWALAPDTQYF
TRBV5-5 15 CASSLGTGLSYEQYF
TRBV9 14 CASGDRSMNTEAFF
TRBV7-2 15 CASSQNPGTYNEQFF
TRBV10-3 14 CAISESRGGYGYTF
TRBV29-1 14 CSVEGQGYTDTQYF
TRBV27 16 CASSFVGRTGVDEQYF
TRBV28 13 CASSFTFLYGYTF
TRBV19 14 CASSIISGLSPLHF
TRBV27 14 CASSSRTGMYEQYF
TRBV7-2 17 CASSLSTGLLYNSPLHF
TRBV9 16 CASSGGSSGSPYEQYF
TRBV9 19 CASSVEGKLAGGSTDTQYF
TRBV6-2/TRBV6-3 12 CASSDPTGSIVF
TRBV10-3 12 CATGRDSYEQYF
TRBV6-2/TRBV6-3 15 CASSYRTGGQDTQYF
TRBV29-1 12 CSVSREGLGQYF
TRBV21-1 15 CASSQGTGGTYEQYF
TRBV7-9 18 CASSLTPAGSSYNSPLHF
TRBV30 13 CAWSRTGVQPQHF
TRBV28 14 CASSPGGYKDTQYF
TRBV7-2 15 CASSFWTGGGEKLFF
TRBV7-7 15 CASSLSGGKTDTQYF
TRBV9 15 CASSSPGGKYNEQFF
TRBV19 15 CASTTTGRVNYGYTF
TRBV5-1 12 CASSLHRDGYTF
TRBV15 12 CATSRDHRDYTF
TRBV6-2/TRBV6-3 15 CASSFTSGRVYEQYF